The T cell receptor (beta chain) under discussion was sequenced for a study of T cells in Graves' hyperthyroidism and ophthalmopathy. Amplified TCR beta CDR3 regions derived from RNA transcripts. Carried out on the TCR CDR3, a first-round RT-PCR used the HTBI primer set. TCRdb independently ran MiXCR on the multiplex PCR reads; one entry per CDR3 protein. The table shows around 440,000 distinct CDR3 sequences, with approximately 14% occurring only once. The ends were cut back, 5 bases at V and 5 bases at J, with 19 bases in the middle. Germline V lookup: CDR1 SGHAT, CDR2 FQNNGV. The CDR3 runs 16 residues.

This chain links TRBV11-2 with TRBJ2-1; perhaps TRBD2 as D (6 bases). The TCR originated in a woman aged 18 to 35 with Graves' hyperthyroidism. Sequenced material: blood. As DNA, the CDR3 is TGTGCCAGCAGCGTAGCCCTCCGCGGGACGGACAATGAGCAGTTCTTC. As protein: CASSVALRGTDNEQFF. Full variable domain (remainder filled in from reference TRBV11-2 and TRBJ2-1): EAGVAQSPRYKIIEKRQSVAFWCNPISGHATLYWYQQILGQGPKLLIQFQNNGVVDDSQLPKDRFSAERLKGVDSTLKIQPAKLEDSAVYLCASSVALRGTDNEQFFGPGTRLTVL.